These 5 T cell receptor beta chains originate from one sample sequenced in a study of human T cells and chemical hapten exposure. The sample's time point: patch test 1, 2 weeks after DPC sensitization. Regarding treatment: therapeutic diphenylcyclopropenone sensitization with weekly scalp DPC. TCRdb reprocessed the RACE reads with MiXCR, giving one entry per CDR3 protein. The table records approximately 80,000 distinct CDR3 sequences, 6% to 9% of them present only once. The input for sequencing was whole blood, taken in connection with sensitization to the hapten diphenylcyclopropenone (DPC). The receptors derive from a woman younger than 45 with alopecia areata. Some clones in this sample may be carry-over from other donors' samples.

There are a few counts of this clonotype. Germline and junction disagree at one end, which may indicate a read error. The chain links TRBV5-1 to TRBJ1-2; TRBD1 matches 12 bases. This CDR3 is 18 amino acids long. Per germline, CDR1 SGHRS and CDR2 YFSETQ. The CDR3 coding sequence is TGCGTCAGCAGCTTGGAGCCGACCGGGACAGGGGGCGACTATGGCTACACCTTC. This gives the protein CVSSLEPTGTGGDYGYTF.

Of note for this clonotype: A much larger clone differs by one base, so this may be a read error. This chain connects TRBV6-5 to TRBJ1-5, with a possible D match to TRBD1 (5 bases). Germline V gives CDR1 MNHEY, CDR2 SVGAGI. The CDR3 is 12 amino acids. The DNA for the CDR3 is TGTGCCAGCAGCAAAATCGGGGGACCCCAGAATTTT. Amino acids: CASSKIGGPQNF.

There are many counts of this clonotype. The chain couples TRBV29-1 to TRBJ1-3; D possibly corresponds to TRBD1 (5 bases). The CDR3 is made up of 15 amino acids. Trimming took 4 bases from V and 1 from J, leaving 14 bases between them. CDR1 and CDR2 from the germline V gene are SQVTM and ANQGSEA. This CDR3 reads CSVGIGGGSGNTIYF. The DNA of the CDR3 is TGCAGCGTTGGTATCGGCGGGGGATCTGGAAACACCATATATTTT.

This clonotype was observed a handful of times. V gene TRBV15 combines with J gene TRBJ1-5; 7 nucleotides agree with TRBD1. The CDR3 is 14 amino acids. CDR1 and CDR2 from the germline V gene are LNHNV and YYDKDF (reference sequence). V gave up 5 bases and J gave up 2 bases; unmatched junction bases: 3. The CDR3, as DNA: TGTGCCACCAGCGGGCAGGGGGGCAATCAGCCCCAGCATTTT. It specifies CATSGQGGNQPQHF.

The sample holds one count of this clonotype. The chain has TRBV5-1 and TRBJ1-6; 7 nucleotides match TRBD1. Germline V gives CDR1 SGHRS, CDR2 YFSETQ. CDR3 size: 15 residues. Trimming cost V 4 bases and J 3 bases; bases outside gene matches: 4. The CDR3 loop reads CASSAGQNYNSPLHF. Here the CDR3 DNA reads TGCGCCAGCAGCGCGGGACAGAACTATAATTCACCCCTCCACTTT.